This passage covers 3 T cell receptor beta chains from one sample sequenced in a study of CD8+ T cells in alopecia areata. TCR sequencing used cDNA made by reverse transcription of extracted RNA. Some clones are missing from TCRdb's copy, which holds only in-frame ones; the method was immunoSEQ multiplex PCR. This sample has around 150,000 clones, with less than 75% found just once. Sequenced: CD8+ T cells sorted from blood. The receptors here all came from a human donor in good health.

The J gene is TRBJ2-2, the V gene TRBV9; no clear D. Trimming shortened V by 0 bases and J by 6 bases, and 3 bases separated the two germline ends. The germline CDR1 and CDR2 sequences are SGDLS and YYNGEE. This CDR3 is built from 12 residues. The CDR3 is CASSVVSGELFF. The CDR3 region has the DNA TGTGCCAGCAGCGTAGTGTCCGGGGAGCTGTTTTTT. The whole variable domain, remainder taken from reference TRBV9 and TRBJ2-2, is DSGVTQTPKHLITATGQRVTLRCSPRSGDLSVYWYQQSLDQGLQFLIQYYNGEERAKGNILERFSAQQFPDLHSELNLSSLELGDSALYFCASSVVSGELFFGEGSRLTVL.

The chain joins TRBV18 to TRBJ2-5; possibly TRBD2 for D (5 bases). V lost 7 bases and J lost 4, with 10 bases in between. Per germline, CDR1 KGHSH and CDR2 LQKENI. The CDR3 sequence is 12 residues long. Here the CDR3 DNA reads TGTGCCAGCTGGGAGTCACTAGAGACCCAGTACTTC. Its translation is CASWESLETQYF.

This clone was seen a handful of times. The chain uses TRBV28 and TRBJ2-1; 13 bases match TRBD2. Germline trimming cut 8 bases from V and 9 bases from J; bases unmatched to any gene: 7. This CDR3 is built from 14 residues. Per germline, CDR1 MDHEN and CDR2 SYDVKM. CDR3 in DNA: TGTGCCAGCGGCCCGGGACTAGCGGGGTTTGAGCAGTTCTTC. This gives the protein CASGPGLAGFEQFF.